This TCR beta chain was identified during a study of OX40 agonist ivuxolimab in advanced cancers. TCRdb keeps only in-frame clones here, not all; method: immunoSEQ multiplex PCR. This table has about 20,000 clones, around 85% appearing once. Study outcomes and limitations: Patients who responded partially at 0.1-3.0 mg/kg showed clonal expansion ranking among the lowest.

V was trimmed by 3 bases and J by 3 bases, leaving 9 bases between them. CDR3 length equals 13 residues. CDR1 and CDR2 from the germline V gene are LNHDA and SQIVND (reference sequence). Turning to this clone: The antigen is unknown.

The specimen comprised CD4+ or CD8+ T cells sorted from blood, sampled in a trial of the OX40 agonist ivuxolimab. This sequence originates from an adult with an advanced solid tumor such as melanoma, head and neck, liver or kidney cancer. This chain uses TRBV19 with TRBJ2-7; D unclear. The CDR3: CASSISIGYEQYF. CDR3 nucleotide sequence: TGTGCCAGTAGTATTTCGATCGGCTACGAGCAGTACTTC.